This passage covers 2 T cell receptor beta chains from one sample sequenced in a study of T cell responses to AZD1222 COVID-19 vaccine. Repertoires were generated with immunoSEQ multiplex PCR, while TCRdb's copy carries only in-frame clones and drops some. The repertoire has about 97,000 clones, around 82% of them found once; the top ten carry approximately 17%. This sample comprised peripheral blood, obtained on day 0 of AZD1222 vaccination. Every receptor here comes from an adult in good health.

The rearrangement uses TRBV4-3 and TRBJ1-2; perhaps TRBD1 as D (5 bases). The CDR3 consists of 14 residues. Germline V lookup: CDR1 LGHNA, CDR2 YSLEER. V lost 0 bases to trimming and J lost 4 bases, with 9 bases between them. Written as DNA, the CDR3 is TGCGCCAGCAGCCAAGATAGTCAGGGCTATGGCTACACCTTC. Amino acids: CASSQDSQGYGYTF.

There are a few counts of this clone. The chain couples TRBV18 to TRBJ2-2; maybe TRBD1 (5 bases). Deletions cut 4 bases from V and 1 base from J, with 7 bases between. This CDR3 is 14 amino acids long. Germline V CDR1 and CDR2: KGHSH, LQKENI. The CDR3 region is CASSLQGNTGELFF. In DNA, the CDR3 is TGTGCCAGCTCACTCCAGGGGAACACCGGGGAGCTGTTTTTT.